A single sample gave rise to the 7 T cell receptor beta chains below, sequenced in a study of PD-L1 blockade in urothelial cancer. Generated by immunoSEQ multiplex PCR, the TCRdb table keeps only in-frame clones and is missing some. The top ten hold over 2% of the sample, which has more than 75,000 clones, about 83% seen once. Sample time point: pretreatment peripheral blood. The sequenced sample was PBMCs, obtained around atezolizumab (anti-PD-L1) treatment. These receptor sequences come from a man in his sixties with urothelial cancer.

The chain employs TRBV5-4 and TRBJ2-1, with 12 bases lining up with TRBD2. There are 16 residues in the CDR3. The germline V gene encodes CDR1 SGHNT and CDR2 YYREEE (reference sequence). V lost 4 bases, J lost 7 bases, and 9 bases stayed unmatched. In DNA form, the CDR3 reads TGTGCCAGCAGCCCGGCCCCTAGCGGGGGGGCAAATGAGCAGTTCTTC. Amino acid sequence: CASSPAPSGGANEQFF.

CDR3 nucleotides: TGTGCCAGCAGCTTAGGTCCTAGCGCCAGGGGGGAGCTGTTTTTT. Translation: CASSLGPSARGELFF. The chain uses TRBV7-9 and TRBJ2-2; tentatively, D is TRBD2 (6 bases). There are 15 residues in the CDR3. Germline lookup yields CDR1 SEHNR and CDR2 FQNEAQ (reference sequence). V was pared by 1 base and J by 8 bases, with 14 bases between. Complete variable domain (other parts from reference TRBV7-9 and TRBJ2-2): DTGVSQNPRHKITKRGQNVTFRCDPISEHNRLYWYRQTLGQGPEFLTYFQNEAQLEKSRLLSDRFSAERPKGSFSTLEIQRTEQGDSAMYLCASSLGPSARGELFFGEGSRLTVL.

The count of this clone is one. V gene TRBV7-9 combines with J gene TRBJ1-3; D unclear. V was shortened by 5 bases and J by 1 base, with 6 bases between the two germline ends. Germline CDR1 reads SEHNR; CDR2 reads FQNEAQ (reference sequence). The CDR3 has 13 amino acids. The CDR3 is CASSSTSGNTIYF. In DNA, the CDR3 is TGTGCCAGCAGCAGCACGTCTGGAAACACCATATATTTT.

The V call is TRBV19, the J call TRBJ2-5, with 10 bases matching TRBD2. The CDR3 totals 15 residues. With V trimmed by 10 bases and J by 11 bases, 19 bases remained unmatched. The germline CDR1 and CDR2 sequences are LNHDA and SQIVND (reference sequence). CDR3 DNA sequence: TGTGCCACTCGCGGAAGTAGCGGGAGGCGAGGGGAGCAGTACTTC. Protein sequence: CATRGSSGRRGEQYF.

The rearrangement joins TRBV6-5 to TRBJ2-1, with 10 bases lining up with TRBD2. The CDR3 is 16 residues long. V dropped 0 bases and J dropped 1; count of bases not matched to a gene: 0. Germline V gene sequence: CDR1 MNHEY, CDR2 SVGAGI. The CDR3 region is CASSYSAGGSYNEQFF. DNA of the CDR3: TGTGCCAGCAGTTACTCAGCGGGGGGGTCCTACAATGAGCAGTTCTTC.

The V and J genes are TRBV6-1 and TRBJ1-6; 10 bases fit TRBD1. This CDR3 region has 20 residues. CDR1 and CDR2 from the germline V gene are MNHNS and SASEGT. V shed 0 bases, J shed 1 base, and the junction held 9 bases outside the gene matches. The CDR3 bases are TGTGCCAGCAGTGAAGCGCCGGGACAGGGGTTATGGTCCTATAATTCACCCCTCCACTTT. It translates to CASSEAPGQGLWSYNSPLHF.

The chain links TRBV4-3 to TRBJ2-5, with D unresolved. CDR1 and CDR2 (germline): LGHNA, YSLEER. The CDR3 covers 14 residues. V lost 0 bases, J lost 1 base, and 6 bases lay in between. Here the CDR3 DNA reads TGCGCCAGCAGCCAAGATACGGGCCAAGAGACCCAGTACTTC. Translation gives CASSQDTGQETQYF.